Below are 21 T cell receptor beta chains sequenced from a single sample in a study of vaccination and CD4 T cells after COVID-19. Their antigens remain unidentified. Treatment specified: approximately 11-day PBMC culture with coronavirus spike peptide pools or control peptides (ViraFEST assay). Cultured CD4+ T cell DNA underwent sequencing with the Oncomine TCR Beta short-read assay. TCRdb fed the PCR reads into MiXCR, producing one record per CDR3 protein. The table lists 10,000 to 15,000 distinct CDR3 sequences, about two fifths of them singletons. The specimen was CD4+ T cells from blood, cultured in vitro, collected before SARS-CoV-2 vaccination. The receptors were sampled from a human donor who had recovered from COVID-19.

This clonotype appeared a few times. The J gene is TRBJ1-3, the V gene TRBV15; D perhaps matches TRBD1 (6 bases). Germline lookup yields CDR1 LNHNV and CDR2 YYDKDF (reference sequence). Trimming removed 5 bases from V and 2 bases from J, with 16 bases in between. This CDR3 has 16 residues. CDR3 DNA: TGTGCCACCAGCGGAGGGGGGCCCCGGGCTGGAAACACCATATATTTT. This sequence encodes CATSGGGPRAGNTIYF.

This sequence joins TRBV7-9 and TRBJ1-2; D is unclear. The length of the CDR3 is 14 residues. CDR1 is SEHNR, CDR2 FQNEAQ, per germline (reference sequence). Trimming pared 7 bases from V and 6 bases from J, leaving 18 bases between. CDR3 coding DNA: TGTGCCAGCAACGGCTTAGAAAGGCGGGATGGCTACACCTTC. Translated, it gives CASNGLERRDGYTF.

The table lists this clonotype with a few counts. The chain links TRBV7-2 to TRBJ2-5, with unresolved D. Germline CDR1 SGHTA, CDR2 FQGNSA. Trimming pared 7 bases from V and 0 bases from J, leaving 15 bases between. The CDR3 covers 15 residues. The DNA of the CDR3 is TGTGCCAGCACCCGACGTCCAGAGTACCAAGAGACCCAGTACTTC. It codes for CASTRRPEYQETQYF.

The genes are TRBV6-2 or TRBV6-3 and TRBJ2-1; D unclear. The CDR3 is 11 amino acids. Germline CDR1 is MNHEY and CDR2 is SVGEGT. V was trimmed by 4 bases and J by 12 bases, leaving 10 bases between them. In nucleotides, the CDR3 is TGTGCCAGCAGTTCCGGGTGGGGGCAGTTCTTC. Translation gives CASSSGWGQFF.

The rearrangement links TRBV11-1 to TRBJ2-5; D is possibly TRBD2 (5 bases). Germline V gene lookup returns CDR1 SGHAT and CDR2 FQDESV (reference sequence). V lost 5 bases to trimming and J lost 1 base, with 11 bases between them. The CDR3 length is 14 residues. CDR3 loop: CASSTSGSQETQYF. The CDR3 coding sequence is TGTGCCAGCAGCACGAGCGGTTCCCAAGAGACCCAGTACTTC. Full variable domain (rest looked up from reference TRBV11-1 and TRBJ2-5): EAEVAQSPRYKITEKSQAVAFWCDPISGHATLYWYRQILGQGPELLVQFQDESVVDDSQLPKDRFSAERLKGVDSTLKIQPAELGDSAMYLCASSTSGSQETQYFGPGTRLLVL.

This clonotype showed up just a few times. The chain has TRBV20-1 and TRBJ1-2, with a tentative D call TRBD1 (5 bases). The CDR3 contains 14 residues. Per germline, CDR1 DFQATT and CDR2 SNEGSKA (reference sequence). V was trimmed by 1 base and J by 4 bases, leaving 13 bases between them. As DNA, the CDR3 is TGCAGTGCTAGAGTCCGGGACGGCACCTATGGCTACACCTTC. Its translation: CSARVRDGTYGYTF.

The genes are TRBV7-9 and TRBJ2-5; a possible D gene is TRBD2 (5 bases). V gave up 5 bases and J gave up 4 bases, with 14 bases separating them. This CDR3 is built from 14 residues. Per the germline V gene, CDR1 is SEHNR and CDR2 is FQNEAQ (reference sequence). CDR3 coding DNA: TGTGCCAGCAGCACAACGGGTCGGGGAGAGACCCAGTACTTC. Protein: CASSTTGRGETQYF.

This rearrangement joins TRBV19 to TRBJ1-2; maybe TRBD1 (5 bases). CDR1 and CDR2 from the germline V gene are LNHDA and SQIVND (reference sequence). Deletions cut 7 bases from V and 7 bases from J, with 16 bases between. This CDR3 is 13 amino acids long. CDR3 DNA: TGTGCCAGTAACACCGATAATGGGGCTGGCTACACCTTC. Translated: CASNTDNGAGYTF. The full variable domain, with the rest looked up from reference TRBV19 and TRBJ1-2, is DGGITQSPKYLFRKEGQNVTLSCEQNLNHDAMYWYRQDPGQGLRLIYYSQIVNDFQKGDIAEGYSVSREKKESFPLTVTSAQKNPTAFYLCASNTDNGAGYTFGSGTRLTVV.

This rearrangement joins TRBV5-6 to TRBJ2-2; TRBD1 agrees at 9 bases. Trimming at V came to 3 bases and at J to 4 bases, leaving 1 base not matched to a gene. The length of the CDR3 is 14 residues. Germline loops: CDR1 SGHDT, CDR2 YYEEEE. The CDR3 here is CASSWTGVTGELFF. The CDR3 nucleotides read TGTGCCAGCAGCTGGACAGGGGTCACCGGGGAGCTGTTTTTT.

This sequence joins TRBV15 and TRBJ2-7; the D gene could be TRBD1 or TRBD2 (5 bases each). This CDR3 has 14 amino acids. CDR1 is LNHNV, CDR2 YYDKDF, per germline (reference sequence). Trimming took 8 bases from V and 5 from J, leaving 19 bases between them. CDR3 coding DNA: TGTGCCACCGGCATTAAGATAGGGACGGACGAGCAGTACTTC. Its protein is CATGIKIGTDEQYF. The complete variable domain, with remaining parts taken from reference TRBV15 and TRBJ2-7, reads DAMVIQNPRYQVTQFGKPVTLSCSQTLNHNVMYWYQQKSSQAPKLLFHYYDKDFNNEADTPDNFQSRRPNTSFCFLDIRSPGLGDTAMYLCATGIKIGTDEQYFGPGTRLTVT.

This clonotype was found once. The V gene is TRBV10-3, the J gene TRBJ2-6; weak D call: TRBD1 (6 bases). CDR1 is ENHRY and CDR2 is SYGVKD in the germline V gene. Trimming removed 0 bases at V and 4 bases at J, with 16 bases between. The CDR3 totals 18 residues. CDR3 in amino acids: CAISESGQQGSGANVLTF. DNA of the CDR3: TGTGCCATCAGTGAGTCCGGACAACAGGGATCCGGGGCCAACGTCCTGACTTTC.

This clonotype was seen a few times. The chain combines TRBV29-1 with TRBJ2-3; the D gene is possibly TRBD1 (6 bases). This CDR3 is 15 amino acids long. In germline, CDR1 is SQVTM, CDR2 ANQGSEA. V lost 3 bases to trimming and J lost 3 bases, with 16 bases between them. CDR3 region: CSVDVPGVGTDTQYF. CDR3 DNA: TGCAGCGTTGATGTTCCAGGGGTCGGGACAGATACGCAGTATTTT.

Here the CDR3 reads CSAKAGGATDTQYF. CDR3 nucleotides: TGCAGTGCTAAAGCAGGGGGCGCAACAGATACGCAGTATTTT. The chain links TRBV20-1 to TRBJ2-3; 8 bases map to TRBD1. With V trimmed by 4 bases and J by 3 bases, 6 bases remained unmatched. Per the germline V gene, CDR1 is DFQATT and CDR2 is SNEGSKA (reference sequence). CDR3 length equals 14 residues.

This clonotype was detected a few times. This chain joins TRBV28 and TRBJ2-7, with a weak D call TRBD1 (5 bases). Germline V lookup: CDR1 MDHEN, CDR2 SYDVKM. The CDR3 has 13 residues. The V end was cut by 4 bases, the J end by 2 bases, with 9 bases between. The CDR3 here is CASSSPRAYEQYF. The CDR3 DNA follows: TGTGCCAGCAGTTCGCCCAGGGCCTACGAGCAGTACTTC. Full variable domain (missing parts from reference TRBV28 and TRBJ2-7): DVKVTQSSRYLVKRTGEKVFLECVQDMDHENMFWYRQDPGLGLRLIYFSYDVKMKEKGDIPEGYSVSREKKERFSLILESASTNQTSMYLCASSSPRAYEQYFGPGTRLTVT.

The genes are TRBV7-9 and TRBJ1-2, with 7 bases aligning to TRBD1. Germline CDR1 is SEHNR and CDR2 is FQNEAQ (reference sequence). The length of the CDR3 is 14 residues. V shed 6 bases and J 4 bases; nucleotides not matched to a gene: 8. The CDR3 reads CASSSQGDSYGYTF. The CDR3 nucleotides read TGTGCCAGCAGTTCCCAGGGGGACTCCTATGGCTACACCTTC.

The V gene is TRBV5-5, the J gene TRBJ1-2; D gene ambiguous. Trimming left V 0 bases short and J 4 bases short, with 10 bases between. The germline gives CDR1 SGHKS, CDR2 YYEKEE (reference sequence). The CDR3 runs 14 residues. For the CDR3, the DNA is TGTGCCAGCAGCTTGGTGGGCCGGCTCTATGGCTACACCTTC. This encodes CASSLVGRLYGYTF.

The CDR3 coding sequence is TGTGCCAGCAGCGAACGGGGAAATAGCTACACCTTC. Translating gives CASSERGNSYTF. The chain recombines TRBV25-1 with TRBJ1-2; D not certain. Per germline, CDR1 MGHDK and CDR2 SYGVNS. V was pared by 6 bases and J by 9 bases, with 14 bases between. The CDR3 is 12 amino acids.

The chain employs TRBV7-9 and TRBJ2-3; 10 positions match TRBD2. This CDR3 has 14 residues. V shed 5 bases and J 5 bases; nucleotides not matched to a gene: 4. Germline loops: CDR1 SEHNR, CDR2 FQNEAQ (reference sequence). The DNA for the CDR3 is TGTGCCAGCAGCCCCGGACTAGCGGAAGATACGCAGTATTTT. This codes for CASSPGLAEDTQYF.

The rearrangement links TRBV6-1 to TRBJ2-7, with 8 positions matching TRBD2. The V gene's germline CDR1 is MNHNS and CDR2 SASEGT. This CDR3 is 13 amino acids long. The V segment lost 6 bases and the J segment 4 bases; nucleotides outside the gene matches: 5. CDR3 in DNA: TGTGCCAGCAGCCGGGGGGGCTCGTACGAGCAGTACTTC. The encoded protein is CASSRGGSYEQYF.

This clonotype turned up a few times. V is TRBV2 and J is TRBJ1-1; no clear D. CDR3 length: 13 residues. V was trimmed by 7 bases and J by 6 bases, leaving 15 bases between them. The germline V gene has CDR1 SNHLY and CDR2 FYNNEI. The CDR3 region has the DNA TGTGCCAGCATGGCCCTAGGGTCGGCTGAAGCTTTCTTT. Protein: CASMALGSAEAFF.

J is TRBJ1-6 and V is TRBV20-1, with D perhaps TRBD1 (5 bases). The length of the CDR3 is 13 residues. Between the trimmed V and J ends, which lost 3 bases and 5 bases, there was a span of 8 bases. Looked up from germline, CDR1 is DFQATT and CDR2 is SNEGSKA (reference sequence). The CDR3 sequence: CSARRGHNSPLHF. The CDR3 DNA reads TGCAGTGCTAGGCGGGGCCATAATTCACCCCTCCACTTT.